This section outlines one T cell receptor beta chain sequence together with its context. The sample comes from a study of technical replicates of blood from a handful of donors. Generated by immunoSEQ multiplex PCR, the TCRdb table keeps only in-frame clones and is missing some. The sample has roughly 76,000 clones, 94% seen once. J was trimmed by 5 bases and V by 2 bases; bases with no gene match: 3. There are 15 residues in the CDR3. Germline V gene data show CDR1 as MNHNS and CDR2 as SASEGT. The receptor was derived from a human donor in good health. This chain joins TRBV6-1 and TRBJ1-4; 9 bases fit TRBD1. Material for sequencing was T cells isolated from PBMCs. CDR3 DNA sequence: TGTGCCAGCAGTGAATTCGGGACAGGGAATGAAAAACTGTTTTTT. This codes for CASSEFGTGNEKLFF.